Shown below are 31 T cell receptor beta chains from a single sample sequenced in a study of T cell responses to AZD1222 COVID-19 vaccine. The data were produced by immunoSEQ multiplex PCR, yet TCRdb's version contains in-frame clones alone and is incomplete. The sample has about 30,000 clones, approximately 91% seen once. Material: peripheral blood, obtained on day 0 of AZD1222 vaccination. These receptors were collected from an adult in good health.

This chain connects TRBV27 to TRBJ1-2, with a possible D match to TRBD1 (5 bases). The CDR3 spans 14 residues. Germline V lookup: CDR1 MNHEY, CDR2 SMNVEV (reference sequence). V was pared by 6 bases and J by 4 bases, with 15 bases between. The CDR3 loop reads CASRPSGGGYGYTF. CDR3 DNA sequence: TGTGCCAGCAGGCCTTCCGGTGGGGGCTATGGCTACACCTTC.

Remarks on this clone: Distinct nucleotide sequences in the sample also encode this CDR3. CDR3 sequence: CASSQVELSTDTQYF. The CDR3, as DNA: TGTGCCAGCAGCCAAGTGGAGCTGTCCACGGATACGCAGTATTTT. The chain links TRBV4-2 to TRBJ2-3; D ambiguous. Germline V CDR1 and CDR2: LGHNA, YNFKEQ. V shed 1 base and J shed 6 bases, with 14 bases lying between them. The CDR3 loop spans 15 amino acids.

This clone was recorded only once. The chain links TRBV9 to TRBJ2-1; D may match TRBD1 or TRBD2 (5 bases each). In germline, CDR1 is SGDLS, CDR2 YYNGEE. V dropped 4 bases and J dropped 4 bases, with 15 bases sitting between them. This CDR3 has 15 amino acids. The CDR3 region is CASSPEEGRYNEQFF. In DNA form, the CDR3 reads TGTGCCAGCAGCCCCGAAGAGGGGAGATACAATGAGCAGTTCTTC. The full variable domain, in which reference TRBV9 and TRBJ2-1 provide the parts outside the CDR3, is DSGVTQTPKHLITATGQRVTLRCSPRSGDLSVYWYQQSLDQGLQFLIQYYNGEERAKGNILERFSAQQFPDLHSELNLSSLELGDSALYFCASSPEEGRYNEQFFGPGTRLTVL.

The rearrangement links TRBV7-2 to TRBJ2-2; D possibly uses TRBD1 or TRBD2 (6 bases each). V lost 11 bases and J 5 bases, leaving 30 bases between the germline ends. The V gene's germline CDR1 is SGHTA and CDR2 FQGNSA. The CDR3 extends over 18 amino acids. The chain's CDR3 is CAGGLLGVSQSSTGELFF. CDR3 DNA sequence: TGTGCCGGGGGGCTCTTAGGGGTTTCCCAATCTTCAACCGGGGAGCTGTTTTTT.

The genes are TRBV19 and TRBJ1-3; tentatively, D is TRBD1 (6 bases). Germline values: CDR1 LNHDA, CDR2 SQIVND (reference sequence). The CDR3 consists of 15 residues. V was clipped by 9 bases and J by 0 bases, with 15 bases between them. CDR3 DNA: TGTGCCAGCAAAAACAGGGCTCCCTCTGGAAACACCATATATTTT. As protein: CASKNRAPSGNTIYF. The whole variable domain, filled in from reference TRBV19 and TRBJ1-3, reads DGGITQSPKYLFRKEGQNVTLSCEQNLNHDAMYWYRQDPGQGLRLIYYSQIVNDFQKGDIAEGYSVSREKKESFPLTVTSAQKNPTAFYLCASKNRAPSGNTIYFGEGSWLTVV.

Here the CDR3 reads CASSYPTGGLNYGYTF. The CDR3 DNA follows: TGTGCCAGCAGTTACCCGACAGGGGGGCTTAACTATGGCTACACCTTC. V gene TRBV6-5 combines with J gene TRBJ1-2; TRBD1 matches 9 bases. The CDR3 is 16 residues long. The J segment lost 1 base and the V segment lost 2 bases, leaving 5 bases of the junction unmatched. The germline CDR1 and CDR2 sequences are MNHEY and SVGAGI.

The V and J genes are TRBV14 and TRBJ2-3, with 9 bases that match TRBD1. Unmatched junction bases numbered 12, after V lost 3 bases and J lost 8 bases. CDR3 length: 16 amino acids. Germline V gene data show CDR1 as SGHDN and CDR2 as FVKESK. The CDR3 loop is CASSQAGQGLRGTQYF. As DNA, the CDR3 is TGTGCCAGCAGCCAGGCGGGACAGGGTCTGAGGGGTACGCAGTATTTT.

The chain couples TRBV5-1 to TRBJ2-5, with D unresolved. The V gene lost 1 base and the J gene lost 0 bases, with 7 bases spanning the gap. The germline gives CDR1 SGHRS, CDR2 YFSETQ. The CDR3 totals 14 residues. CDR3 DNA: TGCGCCAGCAGCTTGCAAGCGTACCAAGAGACCCAGTACTTC. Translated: CASSLQAYQETQYF. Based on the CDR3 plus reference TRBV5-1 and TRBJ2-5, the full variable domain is KAGVTQTPRYLIKTRGQQVTLSCSPISGHRSVSWYQQTPGQGLQFLFEYFSETQRNKGNFPGRFSGRQFSNSRSEMNVSTLELGDSALYLCASSLQAYQETQYFGPGTRLLVL.

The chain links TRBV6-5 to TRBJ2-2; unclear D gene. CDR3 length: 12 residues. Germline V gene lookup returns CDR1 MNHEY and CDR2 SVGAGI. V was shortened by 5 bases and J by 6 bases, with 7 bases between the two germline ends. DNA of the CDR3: TGTGCCAGCAGTAGGACCGCCGGGGAGCTGTTTTTT. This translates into CASSRTAGELFF.

The CDR3 spells CASSQKLTSPLHF. CDR3 DNA sequence: TGTGCCAGCAGTCAGAAACTAACTTCACCCCTCCACTTT. The chain uses TRBV6-4 and TRBJ1-6; D remains ambiguous. Germline V gene sequence: CDR1 MRHNA, CDR2 SNTAGT. The CDR3 runs 13 residues. The ends were cut back, 5 bases at V and 9 bases at J, with 11 bases in the middle.

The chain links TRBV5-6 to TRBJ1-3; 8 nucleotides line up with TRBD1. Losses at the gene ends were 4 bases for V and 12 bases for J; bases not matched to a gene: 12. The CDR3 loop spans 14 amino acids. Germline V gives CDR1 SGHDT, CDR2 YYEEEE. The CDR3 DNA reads TGTGCCAGCAGCCCGGGAGGACAGGGAAGGGGCATATATTTT. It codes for CASSPGGQGRGIYF.

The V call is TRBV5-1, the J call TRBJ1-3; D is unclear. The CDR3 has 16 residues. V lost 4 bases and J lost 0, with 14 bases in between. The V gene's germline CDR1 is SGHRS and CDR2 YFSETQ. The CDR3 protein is CASSPSARPSGNTIYF. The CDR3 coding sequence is TGCGCCAGCAGCCCATCGGCACGTCCCTCTGGAAACACCATATATTTT.

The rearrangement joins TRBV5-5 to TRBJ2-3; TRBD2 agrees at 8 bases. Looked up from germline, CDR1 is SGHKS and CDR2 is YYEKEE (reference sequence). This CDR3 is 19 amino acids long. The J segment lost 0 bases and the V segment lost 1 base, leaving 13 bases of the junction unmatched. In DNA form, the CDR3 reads TGTGCCAGCAGCTTGACGGGTTGGGAAGCGGGGGAAAGCACAGATACGCAGTATTTT. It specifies CASSLTGWEAGESTDTQYF.

CDR3 sequence (DNA): TGTGCCAGCAGCCAAGATCTAGGGGTAGGGACCAACTATGGCTACACCTTC. The encoded protein is CASSQDLGVGTNYGYTF. The chain has TRBV4-2 and TRBJ1-2, with a weak D call TRBD1 (5 bases). CDR1 is LGHNA and CDR2 is YNFKEQ in the germline V gene. Between the trimmed V and J ends, which lost 0 bases and 2 bases, there was a span of 16 bases. CDR3 length: 17 residues.

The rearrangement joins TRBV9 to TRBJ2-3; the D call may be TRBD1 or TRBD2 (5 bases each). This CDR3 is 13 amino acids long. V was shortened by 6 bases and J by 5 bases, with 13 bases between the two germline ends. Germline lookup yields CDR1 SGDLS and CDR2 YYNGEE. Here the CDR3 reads CASTSGPGDTQYF. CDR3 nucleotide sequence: TGTGCCAGCACCTCGGGGCCGGGAGATACGCAGTATTTT.

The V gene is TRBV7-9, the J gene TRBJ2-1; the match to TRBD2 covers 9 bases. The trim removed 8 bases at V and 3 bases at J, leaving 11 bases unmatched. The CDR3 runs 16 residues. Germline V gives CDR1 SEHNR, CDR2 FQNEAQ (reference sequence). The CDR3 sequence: CASDFSGGVSYNEQFF. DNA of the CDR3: TGTGCCAGCGACTTTAGCGGGGGAGTTAGCTACAATGAGCAGTTCTTC.

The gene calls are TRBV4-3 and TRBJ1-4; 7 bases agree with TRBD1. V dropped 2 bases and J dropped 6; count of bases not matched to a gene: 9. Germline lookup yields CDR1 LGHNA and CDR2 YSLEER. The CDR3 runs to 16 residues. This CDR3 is CASSQSPDRVYEKLFF. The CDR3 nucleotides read TGCGCCAGCAGCCAATCGCCAGACAGGGTGTATGAAAAACTGTTTTTT.

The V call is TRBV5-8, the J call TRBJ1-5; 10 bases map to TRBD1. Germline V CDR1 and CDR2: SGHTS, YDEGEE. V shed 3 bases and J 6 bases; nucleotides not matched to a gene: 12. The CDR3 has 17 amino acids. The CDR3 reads CASSSRKTGTGAQPQHF. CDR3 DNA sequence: TGTGCCAGCAGCTCCAGGAAGACCGGGACAGGGGCTCAGCCCCAGCATTTT.

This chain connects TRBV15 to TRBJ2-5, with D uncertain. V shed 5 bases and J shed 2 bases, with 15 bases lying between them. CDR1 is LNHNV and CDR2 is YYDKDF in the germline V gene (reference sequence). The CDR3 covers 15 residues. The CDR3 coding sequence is TGTGCCACCAGCGCAGGCCCCGTACCTCAAGAGACCCAGTACTTC. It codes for CATSAGPVPQETQYF.

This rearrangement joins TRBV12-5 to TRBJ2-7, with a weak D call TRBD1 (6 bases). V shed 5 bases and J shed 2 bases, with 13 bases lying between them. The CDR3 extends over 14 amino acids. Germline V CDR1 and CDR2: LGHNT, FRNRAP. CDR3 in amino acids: CASGRYRAPYEQYF. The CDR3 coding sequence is TGTGCTAGTGGTAGATACAGGGCTCCCTACGAGCAGTACTTC. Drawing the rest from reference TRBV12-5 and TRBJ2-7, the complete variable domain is DARVTQTPRHKVTEMGQEVTMRCQPILGHNTVFWYRQTMMQGLELLAYFRNRAPLDDSGMPKDRFSAEMPDATLATLKIQPSEPRDSAVYFCASGRYRAPYEQYFGPGTRLTVT.

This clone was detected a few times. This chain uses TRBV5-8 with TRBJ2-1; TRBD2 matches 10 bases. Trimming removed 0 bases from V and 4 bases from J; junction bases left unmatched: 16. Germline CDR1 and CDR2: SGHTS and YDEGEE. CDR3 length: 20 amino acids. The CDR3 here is CASSLASLAGGPTLYNEQFF. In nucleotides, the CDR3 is TGTGCCAGCAGCTTGGCCTCGTTAGCGGGGGGCCCTACGCTTTACAATGAGCAGTTCTTC.

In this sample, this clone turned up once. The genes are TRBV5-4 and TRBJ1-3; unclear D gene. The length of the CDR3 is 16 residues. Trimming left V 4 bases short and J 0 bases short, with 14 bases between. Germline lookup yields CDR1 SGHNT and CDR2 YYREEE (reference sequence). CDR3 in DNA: TGTGCCAGCAGCCCGGTAGACCCGCGCTCTGGAAACACCATATATTTT. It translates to CASSPVDPRSGNTIYF. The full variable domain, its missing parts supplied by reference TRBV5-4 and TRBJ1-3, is ETGVTQSPTHLIKTRGQQVTLRCSSQSGHNTVSWYQQALGQGPQFIFQYYREEENGRGNFPPRFSGLQFPNYSSELNVNALELDDSALYLCASSPVDPRSGNTIYFGEGSWLTVV.

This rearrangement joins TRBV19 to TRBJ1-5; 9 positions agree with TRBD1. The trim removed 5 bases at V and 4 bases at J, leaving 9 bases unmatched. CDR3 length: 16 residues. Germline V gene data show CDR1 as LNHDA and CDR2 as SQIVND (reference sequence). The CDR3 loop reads CASSSADRGYNQPQHF. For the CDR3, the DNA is TGTGCCAGTAGTTCCGCGGACAGGGGATATAATCAGCCCCAGCATTTT.

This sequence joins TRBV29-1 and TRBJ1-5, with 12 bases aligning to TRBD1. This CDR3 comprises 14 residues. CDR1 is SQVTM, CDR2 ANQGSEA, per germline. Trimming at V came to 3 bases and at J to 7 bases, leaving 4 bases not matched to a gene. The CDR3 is CSVETGQGAQPQHF. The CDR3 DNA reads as TGCAGCGTTGAGACGGGACAGGGGGCGCAGCCCCAGCATTTT.

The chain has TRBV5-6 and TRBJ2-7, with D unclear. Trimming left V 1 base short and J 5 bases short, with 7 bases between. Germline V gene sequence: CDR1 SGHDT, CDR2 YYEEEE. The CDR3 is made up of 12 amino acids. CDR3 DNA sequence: TGTGCCAGCAGCTTGTTTTTGGACGAGCAGTACTTC. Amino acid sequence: CASSLFLDEQYF.

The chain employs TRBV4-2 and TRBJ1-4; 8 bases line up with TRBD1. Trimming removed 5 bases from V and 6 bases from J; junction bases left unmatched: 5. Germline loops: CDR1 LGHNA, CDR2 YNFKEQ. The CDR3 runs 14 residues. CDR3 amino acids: CASSSETGDEKLFF. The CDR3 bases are TGTGCCAGCAGCTCAGAGACAGGGGATGAAAAACTGTTTTTT.

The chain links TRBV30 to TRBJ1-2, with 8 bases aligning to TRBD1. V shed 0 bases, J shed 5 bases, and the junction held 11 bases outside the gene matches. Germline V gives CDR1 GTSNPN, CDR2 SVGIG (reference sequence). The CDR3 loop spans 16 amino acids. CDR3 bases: TGTGCCTGGAGTGTATCCTCAGGGGGCTTCCCTTATGGCTACACCTTC. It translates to CAWSVSSGGFPYGYTF.

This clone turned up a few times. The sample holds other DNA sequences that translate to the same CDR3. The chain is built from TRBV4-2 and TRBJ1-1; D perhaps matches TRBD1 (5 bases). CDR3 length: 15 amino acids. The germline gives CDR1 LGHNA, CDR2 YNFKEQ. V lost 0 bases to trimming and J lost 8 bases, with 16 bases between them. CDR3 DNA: TGTGCCAGCAGCCAAGATTTGTTAGGGACTCTCGAAGCTTTCTTT. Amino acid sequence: CASSQDLLGTLEAFF.

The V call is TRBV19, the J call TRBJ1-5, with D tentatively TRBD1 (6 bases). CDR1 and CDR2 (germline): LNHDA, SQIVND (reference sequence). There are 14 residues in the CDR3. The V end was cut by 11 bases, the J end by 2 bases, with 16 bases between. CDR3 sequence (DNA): TGTGCCGCTCGGGCGGGGGGCGGCAATCAGCCCCAGCATTTT. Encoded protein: CAARAGGGNQPQHF.

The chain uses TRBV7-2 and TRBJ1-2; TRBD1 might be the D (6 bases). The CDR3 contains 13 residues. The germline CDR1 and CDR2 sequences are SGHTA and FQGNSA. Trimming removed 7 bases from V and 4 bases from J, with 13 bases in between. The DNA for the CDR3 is TGTGCCAGCACCCTGGGGGGGCCCTATGGCTACACCTTC. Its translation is CASTLGGPYGYTF.

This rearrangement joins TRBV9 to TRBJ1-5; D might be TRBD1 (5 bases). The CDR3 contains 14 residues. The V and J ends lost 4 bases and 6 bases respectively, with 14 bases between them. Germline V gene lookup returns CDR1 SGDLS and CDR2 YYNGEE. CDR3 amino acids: CASSPAGFSQPQHF. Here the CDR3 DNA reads TGTGCCAGCAGCCCCGCAGGGTTTAGTCAGCCCCAGCATTTT.